Presented here are 24 T cell receptor beta chains from one specimen sequenced in a study of cytomegalovirus exposure and HLA in healthy donors. It was with 60 Vbeta and 13 Jbeta primers that the PCR ran. The method was immunoSEQ multiplex PCR; TCRdb's version includes in-frame clones alone and lacks a portion of them. The sample yields about 160,000 clones, 80% to 85% seen once. Sequencing was performed on PBMCs. These receptors were taken from a male donor in good health and CMV-seropositive.

This clone is a singleton in its sample. The chain uses TRBV4-3 and TRBJ1-5; D possibly corresponds to TRBD1 (5 bases). V lost 1 base, J lost 6 bases, and 16 bases lay in between. From germline, CDR1 is LGHNA and CDR2 YSLEER. CDR3 length: 16 residues. The CDR3 DNA sequence: TGCGCCAGCAGCCAAGGCCTCGGGGGGTCATCTCAGCCCCAGCATTTT. Translating gives CASSQGLGGSSQPQHF.

The genes are TRBV5-4 and TRBJ2-2; 8 bases line up with TRBD2. This CDR3 has 16 residues. Trimming took 3 bases from V and 0 from J; bases not matched to a gene: 4. Germline-derived CDR1 and CDR2 are SGHNT and YYREEE (reference sequence). DNA for the CDR3: TGTGCCAGCAGCTCCGGGGGGGCTTCGAACACCGGGGAGCTGTTTTTT. Translating gives CASSSGGASNTGELFF.

This clone appeared a single time. V and J are TRBV7-8 and TRBJ2-5; 7 bases map to TRBD2. The DNA end is more similar to TRBJ2-7, so the J call may be wrong. Germline V gene data show CDR1 as SGHVS and CDR2 as FQNEAQ. The CDR3 runs to 15 residues. The DNA of the CDR3 is TGTGCCAGCAGCTTCGGGGGGACTCCAGCCTACGAGCAGTACTTC. This encodes CASSFGGTPAYEQYF.

The genes are TRBV30 and TRBJ1-5; D perhaps matches TRBD1 (6 bases). The V gene lost 5 bases and the J gene lost 5 bases, with 13 bases spanning the gap. The CDR3 is 13 amino acids. CDR1 GTSNPN and CDR2 SVGIG come from the germline V gene (reference sequence). The CDR3 region has the DNA TGTGCCTGGGGCCAGGGGAGGGATCAGCCCCAGCATTTT. It encodes CAWGQGRDQPQHF.

The chain recombines TRBV2 with TRBJ2-1, with 7 positions matching TRBD1. This CDR3 has 15 amino acids. Germline V gene lookup returns CDR1 SNHLY and CDR2 FYNNEI. V gave up 8 bases and J gave up 6 bases; unmatched junction bases: 13. This CDR3 reads CASPKGQGVGNEQFF. In DNA, the CDR3 is TGTGCCAGCCCGAAAGGGCAGGGGGTCGGCAATGAGCAGTTCTTC.

V is TRBV5-1 and J is TRBJ2-5, with D possibly TRBD1 on 6 matching bases. The CDR3 has 13 residues. Germline CDR1 SGHRS, CDR2 YFSETQ. Trimming stripped 4 bases from V and 4 bases from J, with 11 bases between. CDR3 nucleotide sequence: TGCGCCAGCAGCACAAGGACAGCAGAGACCCAGTACTTC. Its translation: CASSTRTAETQYF.

The chain couples TRBV2 to TRBJ2-3, with TRBD1 matching 9 bases. The CDR3 is 14 amino acids. The germline V gene encodes CDR1 SNHLY and CDR2 FYNNEI. V lost 10 bases to trimming and J lost 6 bases; unmatched junction nucleotides: 11. The CDR3 region is CATAAGQGRDTQYF. DNA for the CDR3: TGTGCCACCGCGGCGGGACAGGGACGGGATACGCAGTATTTT.

V usage is TRBV19 and J usage is TRBJ2-1, with 8 bases lining up with TRBD1. Germline CDR1 LNHDA, CDR2 SQIVND (reference sequence). The CDR3 totals 13 residues. After removal of 5 bases from V and 5 bases from J, the junction contained 2 bases not matched to a gene. The CDR3 DNA reads as TGTGCCAGTAGTGACAGGGGCGACAATGAGCAGTTCTTC. Translating gives CASSDRGDNEQFF.

The rearrangement uses TRBV6-1 and TRBJ2-7; D is undetermined. Trimming took 3 bases from V and 0 from J, leaving 12 bases between them. The CDR3 contains 15 residues. The germline V gene encodes CDR1 MNHNS and CDR2 SASEGT. CDR3 protein: CASSDPASPSYEQYF. Written as DNA, the CDR3 is TGTGCCAGCAGTGACCCCGCCAGTCCCTCCTACGAGCAGTACTTC.

The chain has TRBV27 and TRBJ2-7, with D hard to call. Germline values: CDR1 MNHEY, CDR2 SMNVEV (reference sequence). CDR3 size: 13 residues. Trimming cost V 4 bases and J 9 bases, with 16 bases left between them. The CDR3, as DNA: TGTGCCAGCAGTTCTTCACCGTTAGTCGTGCAGTACTTC. Encoded protein: CASSSSPLVVQYF.

The gene calls are TRBV6-5 and TRBJ1-1; 8 bases map to TRBD1. Per the germline V gene, CDR1 is MNHEY and CDR2 is SVGAGI. This CDR3 comprises 15 residues. Trimming took 5 bases from V and 1 from J; bases not matched to a gene: 6. The CDR3 bases are TGTGCCAGCAGTCTGGGGGACAGGTGGAACACTGAAGCTTTCTTT. Translation: CASSLGDRWNTEAFF.

This clone was detected only once. This chain joins TRBV5-3 and TRBJ2-1, with 7 bases that match TRBD2. TRBV5-3 is an open reading frame whose function is uncertain. V lost 1 base and J lost 2; bases outside the gene matches: 6. This CDR3 contains 16 residues. Here the CDR3 reads CARSLKSRGAYNEQFF. Here the CDR3 DNA reads TGTGCCAGAAGCTTGAAGAGTCGGGGGGCCTACAATGAGCAGTTCTTC.

The chain joins TRBV6-5 to TRBJ2-1; 11 nucleotides match TRBD2. V lost 1 base, J lost 12 bases, and 5 bases stayed unmatched. The CDR3 runs 14 residues. Germline assignment: CDR1 MNHEY and CDR2 SVGAGI. CDR3 sequence: CASSYLGLAERQFF. CDR3 nucleotides: TGTGCCAGCAGTTACTTGGGACTAGCGGAGAGGCAGTTCTTC.

This clone was seen a single time. The chain is built from TRBV2 and TRBJ2-4; 8 bases map to TRBD2. J was trimmed by 8 bases and V by 1 base; bases with no gene match: 7. From germline, CDR1 is SNHLY and CDR2 FYNNEI. The CDR3 consists of 15 residues. CDR3 region: CASSEGGGGRYIQYF. In DNA, the CDR3 is TGTGCCAGCAGTGAAGGGGGCGGGGGGAGGTACATTCAGTACTTC.

The chain carries TRBV28 and TRBJ2-7; weak D call: TRBD2 (5 bases). Trimming cost V 6 bases and J 2 bases, with 14 bases left between them. Germline assignment: CDR1 MDHEN and CDR2 SYDVKM. The CDR3 has 14 amino acids. The DNA of the CDR3 is TGTGCCAGCAGCCCCGGGGAACACCCCTACGAGCAGTACTTC. It yields the protein CASSPGEHPYEQYF.

This clone was seen only once. The gene calls are TRBV28 and TRBJ2-1, with 7 bases lining up with TRBD1. Trimming cost V 7 bases and J 0 bases; bases outside gene matches: 3. The CDR3 runs 14 residues. Germline CDR1 MDHEN, CDR2 SYDVKM. The CDR3 region has the DNA TGTGCCAGCATCCCAGGGGGCTCCTACAATGAGCAGTTCTTC. Translating gives CASIPGGSYNEQFF.

The chain links TRBV5-1 to TRBJ1-1; maybe TRBD1 (6 bases). Trimming took off 4 bases at V and 0 bases at J, with 25 bases between the two ends. This CDR3 contains 19 residues. Per germline, CDR1 SGHRS and CDR2 YFSETQ. The CDR3, as DNA: TGCGCCAGCAGCCCAGGCCTCACAGGGTTCCGGGGCATGAACACTGAAGCTTTCTTT. Translating it yields CASSPGLTGFRGMNTEAFF.

This rearrangement joins TRBV11-2 to TRBJ1-6; TRBD1 is a possible D gene (6 bases). V lost 3 bases to trimming and J lost 9 bases, with 12 bases between them. The germline gives CDR1 SGHAT, CDR2 FQNNGV. CDR3 length: 14 amino acids. CDR3 DNA: TGTGCCAGCAGCTTCAGGGGCCTGGGTTCACCCCTCCACTTT. It translates to CASSFRGLGSPLHF.

The rearrangement links TRBV9 to TRBJ2-2; D unresolved. Trimming pared 3 bases from V and 0 bases from J, leaving 12 bases between. This CDR3 has 16 residues. In germline, CDR1 is SGDLS, CDR2 YYNGEE. In DNA form, the CDR3 reads TGTGCCAGCAGCGGAGTCCTGAATACGAACACCGGGGAGCTGTTTTTT. This gives the protein CASSGVLNTNTGELFF.

V is TRBV6-5 and J is TRBJ2-4; tentative D call: TRBD2 (7 bases). Trimming shortened V by 6 bases and J by 12 bases, and 18 bases separated the two germline ends. This CDR3 is built from 13 residues. Germline CDR1 MNHEY, CDR2 SVGAGI. CDR3 amino acids: CASSPGGLDSQYF. DNA for the CDR3: TGTGCCAGCAGCCCGGGGGGCTTGGACAGTCAGTACTTC.

This clone has more than one count but fewer than ten. V is TRBV6-1 and J is TRBJ1-2, with TRBD1 matching over 8 bases. The CDR3 spans 14 residues. The germline V gene encodes CDR1 MNHNS and CDR2 SASEGT. Unmatched junction bases numbered 8, after V lost 7 bases and J lost 4 bases. The CDR3 loop is CASIRQGIPYGYTF. In DNA, the CDR3 is TGTGCCAGCATCCGACAGGGGATACCCTATGGCTACACCTTC.

This clone occurred once. CDR3 region: CASRRTENTGELFF. DNA for the CDR3: TGCGCCAGCAGGCGGACAGAGAACACCGGGGAGCTGTTTTTT. The rearrangement links TRBV4-3 to TRBJ2-2, with TRBD1 as a possible D gene (6 bases). The CDR3 sequence is 14 residues long. CDR1 LGHNA and CDR2 YSLEER come from the germline V gene. Trimming removed 6 bases at V and 1 base at J, with 9 bases between.

The genes are TRBV9 and TRBJ2-3, with TRBD2 identical over 12 bases. CDR3 length: 19 residues. With V trimmed by 0 bases and J by 1 base, 9 bases remained unmatched. The germline V gene has CDR1 SGDLS and CDR2 YYNGEE. The CDR3 spells CASSVASGRAGDGTDTQYF. The CDR3 DNA follows: TGTGCCAGCAGCGTAGCTAGCGGGAGGGCCGGTGATGGCACAGATACGCAGTATTTT. Full variable domain (remainder filled in from reference TRBV9 and TRBJ2-3): DSGVTQTPKHLITATGQRVTLRCSPRSGDLSVYWYQQSLDQGLQFLIQYYNGEERAKGNILERFSAQQFPDLHSELNLSSLELGDSALYFCASSVASGRAGDGTDTQYFGPGTRLTVL.

The chain couples TRBV9 to TRBJ2-3, with D possibly TRBD2 on 6 matching bases. The germline V gene encodes CDR1 SGDLS and CDR2 YYNGEE. V was trimmed by 0 bases and J by 6 bases, leaving 11 bases between them. The CDR3 loop spans 14 amino acids. The chain's CDR3 is CASSVGLATDTQYF. In nucleotides, the CDR3 is TGTGCCAGCAGCGTAGGTCTAGCGACCGATACGCAGTATTTT.